One and the same sample provided the 29 T cell receptor beta chains below, sequenced in a study of cytomegalovirus exposure and HLA in healthy donors. Primers for the PCR totalled 60 Vbeta and 13 Jbeta. Generated by immunoSEQ multiplex PCR, the TCRdb table keeps only in-frame clones and is missing some. Of 200,000 or so clones detected, over 60% appear once; the ten largest clones hold 15%. Material for sequencing was PBMCs. The receptor source for this set is a man aged 35 to 55 in good health and CMV-seronegative.

This sequence joins TRBV28 and TRBJ2-7; weak D call: TRBD1 (5 bases). The CDR3 contains 19 residues. From germline, CDR1 is MDHEN and CDR2 SYDVKM. V dropped 1 base and J dropped 0 bases, with 22 bases sitting between them. The DNA of the CDR3 is TGTGCCAGCAGTTTATTTACCGGACAAGGGTCCATACTCTCCTACGAGCAGTACTTC. This sequence encodes CASSLFTGQGSILSYEQYF.

The rearrangement uses TRBV7-3 and TRBJ2-7; 8 bases agree with TRBD2. The CDR3 is 14 residues long. V gave up 4 bases and J gave up 4 bases; unmatched junction bases: 6. Germline V gene data show CDR1 as SGHTA and CDR2 as FQGTGA. The CDR3, as DNA: TGTGCCAGCAGCTCGAGCGGGGGACTTTACGAGCAGTACTTC. Its translation is CASSSSGGLYEQYF.

This chain uses TRBV7-2 with TRBJ2-3; 11 bases are a match to TRBD2. The germline CDR1 and CDR2 sequences are SGHTA and FQGNSA. CDR3 length: 19 amino acids. Trimming removed 1 base from V and 0 bases from J; junction bases left unmatched: 9. CDR3 amino acids: CASSLGPSGGPTSTDTQYF. The CDR3 DNA sequence: TGTGCCAGCAGCTTAGGGCCTAGCGGGGGGCCTACTAGCACAGATACGCAGTATTTT.

This clone was detected once. This chain uses TRBV18 with TRBJ2-3; 9 nucleotides line up with TRBD2. This CDR3 contains 18 residues. Germline V gives CDR1 KGHSH, CDR2 LQKENI. V was clipped by 3 bases and J by 3 bases; unmatched bases: 13. CDR3 sequence reads: CASSPILGSSGETDTQYF. The CDR3 region has the DNA TGTGCCAGCTCACCTATCCTAGGGTCTAGCGGGGAAACAGATACGCAGTATTTT.

This chain connects TRBV5-1 to TRBJ1-2; 8 bases map to TRBD1. Germline-derived CDR1 and CDR2 are SGHRS and YFSETQ. With V trimmed by 2 bases and J by 5 bases, 20 bases remained unmatched. CDR3 length equals 19 residues. CDR3 loop: CASSFSTPGQVRGEYGYTF. The DNA of the CDR3 is TGCGCCAGCAGCTTCTCAACCCCGGGACAGGTTCGGGGGGAATATGGCTACACCTTC.

Written as DNA, the CDR3 is TGTGCCAGCAGTAACAGGGGGCCGAACACTGAAGCTTTCTTT. Amino acid sequence: CASSNRGPNTEAFF. The chain couples TRBV6-6 to TRBJ1-1, with 9 bases identical to TRBD1. Trimming removed 5 bases from V and 1 base from J; junction bases left unmatched: 2. Germline assignment: CDR1 MNHNY and CDR2 SVGAGI (reference sequence). The CDR3 totals 14 residues.

There are a few counts of this clone. The genes are TRBV10-2 and TRBJ1-5; unclear D gene. Trimming took 3 bases from V and 3 from J, leaving 9 bases between them. This CDR3 comprises 14 residues. Germline CDR1 reads WSHSY; CDR2 reads SAAADI. CDR3 DNA sequence: TGCGCCAGCAGTGATGTTCAGGCCAATCAGCCCCAGCATTTT. Its translation: CASSDVQANQPQHF.

The rearrangement uses TRBV9 and TRBJ2-1, with 7 bases aligning to TRBD2. The germline gives CDR1 SGDLS, CDR2 YYNGEE. The CDR3 covers 15 residues. V shed 0 bases and J 7 bases; nucleotides not matched to a gene: 7. The CDR3 bases are TGTGCCAGCAGCGTAGCGGGGCGGGGGTGGAATGAGCAGTTCTTC. It specifies CASSVAGRGWNEQFF.

The table lists this clone with a few counts. The V gene is TRBV29-1, the J gene TRBJ2-2; TRBD1 matches at 8 bases. The CDR3 has 15 amino acids. The germline gives CDR1 SQVTM, CDR2 ANQGSEA. The trim removed 5 bases at V and 7 bases at J, leaving 12 bases unmatched. CDR3 DNA sequence: TGCAGCGTTCAAGGACAGGGTGGGGCTGTCGGGGAGCTGTTTTTT. This codes for CSVQGQGGAVGELFF.

The chain has TRBV4-3 and TRBJ1-1, with D possibly TRBD1 on 5 matching bases. The germline V and J ends were trimmed by 0 bases and 4 bases, with 9 bases remaining between them. Per the germline V gene, CDR1 is LGHNA and CDR2 is YSLEER. The CDR3 is 14 amino acids. CDR3 loop: CASSQDGGTTEAFF. The CDR3 region has the DNA TGCGCCAGCAGCCAAGATGGAGGGACCACTGAAGCTTTCTTT.

CDR3 region: CAISNFGDSNQPQHF. The CDR3 DNA follows: TGTGCCATCAGTAATTTCGGGGATAGCAATCAGCCCCAGCATTTT. The chain has TRBV10-3 and TRBJ1-5; D is ambiguous. CDR3 length: 15 amino acids. The germline V and J ends were trimmed by 5 bases and 0 bases, with 11 bases remaining between them. Germline V gives CDR1 ENHRY, CDR2 SYGVKD.

The rearrangement joins TRBV9 to TRBJ2-7, with 9 bases lining up with TRBD2. Germline CDR1 and CDR2: SGDLS and YYNGEE. The CDR3 has 15 residues. Trimming removed 4 bases from V and 3 bases from J; junction bases left unmatched: 8. The CDR3 DNA is TGTGCCAGCAGCCCCCGCGGGGGGGTAATCTACGAGCAGTACTTC. It yields the protein CASSPRGGVIYEQYF.

The V and J genes are TRBV6-6 and TRBJ1-5; possible D gene TRBD1, 5 bases. Germline V gene data show CDR1 as MNHNY and CDR2 as SVGAGI (reference sequence). The CDR3 loop spans 14 amino acids. The germline V and J ends were trimmed by 6 bases and 3 bases, with 12 bases remaining between them. CDR3 residues: CASRGRATNQPQHF. CDR3 nucleotides: TGTGCCAGCAGGGGCAGGGCCACCAATCAGCCCCAGCATTTT.

The chain couples TRBV4-3 to TRBJ1-3; TRBD1 agrees at 10 bases. The V gene's germline CDR1 is LGHNA and CDR2 YSLEER. V lost 5 bases and J lost 0; bases outside the gene matches: 4. The CDR3 runs to 16 residues. This CDR3 reads CASSSRDRGSGNTIYF. CDR3 DNA: TGCGCCAGCAGCAGCCGGGACAGGGGCTCTGGAAACACCATATATTTT.

V is TRBV19 and J is TRBJ2-1, with D perhaps matching TRBD1 (6 bases). The CDR3 spans 16 residues. Trimming left V 1 base short and J 0 bases short, with 10 bases between. Germline CDR1 is LNHDA and CDR2 is SQIVND (reference sequence). CDR3 nucleotides: TGTGCCAGTAGTATAGGAGGCAGGGGCTCCTACAATGAGCAGTTCTTC. It specifies CASSIGGRGSYNEQFF.

The gene calls are TRBV7-9 and TRBJ1-1, with D possibly TRBD1 on 5 matching bases. The length of the CDR3 is 13 residues. Per the germline V gene, CDR1 is SEHNR and CDR2 is FQNEAQ (reference sequence). V was pared by 6 bases and J by 4 bases, with 12 bases between. The CDR3 protein is CASSGGWGTEAFF. For the CDR3, the DNA is TGTGCCAGCAGTGGGGGGTGGGGCACTGAAGCTTTCTTT.

This chain links TRBV2 with TRBJ2-3, with 10 bases identical to TRBD2. With V trimmed by 4 bases and J by 6 bases, 7 bases remained unmatched. CDR1 is SNHLY, CDR2 FYNNEI, per germline. The CDR3 sequence is 15 residues long. The chain's CDR3 is CASSAASGSGDTQYF. As DNA, the CDR3 is TGTGCCAGCAGTGCTGCTAGCGGGAGTGGCGATACGCAGTATTTT.

V usage is TRBV7-9 and J usage is TRBJ1-2; D is perhaps TRBD1 (6 bases). Deletions cut 8 bases from V and 7 bases from J, with 17 bases between. Germline assignment: CDR1 SEHNR and CDR2 FQNEAQ (reference sequence). The length of the CDR3 is 13 residues. DNA for the CDR3: TGTGCCAGCGTCGGGGTGGGGGCTTCTGGCTACACCTTC. It translates to CASVGVGASGYTF.

CDR3 protein: CASSRTGGLETQYF. For the CDR3, the DNA is TGTGCCAGCAGCCGGACAGGGGGTTTGGAGACCCAGTACTTC. The chain is built from TRBV28 and TRBJ2-5, with 10 positions matching TRBD1. CDR3 length equals 14 residues. Germline-derived CDR1 and CDR2 are MDHEN and SYDVKM. The ends lost 6 bases at V and 5 bases at J; junction bases unmatched: 6.

This chain links TRBV13 with TRBJ1-1; TRBD1 matches at 8 bases. This CDR3 is built from 11 residues. The germline V gene has CDR1 PRHDT and CDR2 FYEKMQ (reference sequence). With V trimmed by 4 bases and J by 11 bases, 3 bases remained unmatched. The CDR3 region has the DNA TGTGCCAGCAGCTCTACAGGGGGGGCTTTCTTT. This codes for CASSSTGGAFF.

As DNA, the CDR3 is TGCGCCAGCAGCCAAGGACTGCTAGCGGGGACGTATAACTCCTACGAGCAGTACTTC. Encoded protein: CASSQGLLAGTYNSYEQYF. The chain couples TRBV4-1 to TRBJ2-7; 9 nucleotides line up with TRBD2. The V gene end was trimmed by 1 base and the J gene end by 0 bases; junction bases not matched to a gene: 13. CDR1 and CDR2 from the germline V gene are MGHRA and YSYEKL. This CDR3 contains 19 residues.

The chain uses TRBV7-7 and TRBJ2-1; 9 bases align to TRBD2. V dropped 5 bases and J dropped 7; count of bases not matched to a gene: 12. Germline values: CDR1 SSHAT, CDR2 FNYEAQ (reference sequence). This CDR3 is built from 16 residues. CDR3: CASSITSAGGANEQFF. CDR3 DNA sequence: TGTGCCAGCAGCATCACATCGGCGGGAGGGGCAAATGAGCAGTTCTTC.

This sequence joins TRBV2 and TRBJ2-3, with 7 bases that match TRBD2. This CDR3 contains 15 residues. CDR1 SNHLY and CDR2 FYNNEI come from the germline V gene. The V gene end was trimmed by 7 bases and the J gene end by 1 base; junction bases not matched to a gene: 8. The CDR3 DNA sequence: TGTGCCAGCAAGGTTATGGGGGGGGGCACAGATACGCAGTATTTT. This sequence encodes CASKVMGGGTDTQYF. Based on the CDR3 plus reference TRBV2 and TRBJ2-3, the full variable domain is EPEVTQTPSHQVTQMGQEVILRCVPISNHLYFYWYRQILGQKVEFLVSFYNNEISEKSEIFDDQFSVERPDGSNFTLKIRSTKLEDSAMYFCASKVMGGGTDTQYFGPGTRLTVL.

The chain uses TRBV9 and TRBJ1-1; TRBD1 is a possible D gene (5 bases). The germline CDR1 and CDR2 sequences are SGDLS and YYNGEE. Trimming removed 0 bases at V and 8 bases at J, with 8 bases between. The CDR3 runs to 12 residues. DNA for the CDR3: TGTGCCAGCAGCGTAGCTGGGGGGGAAGCTTTCTTT. Amino acid sequence: CASSVAGGEAFF.

Details on this clone: At one of its ends the junction is not consistent with the germline gene, which may arise from a read error. V usage is TRBV7-9 and J usage is TRBJ1-1, with 7 bases that match TRBD1. This CDR3 region has 13 residues. The germline gives CDR1 SEHNR, CDR2 FQNEAQ (reference sequence). CDR3 DNA sequence: TGTTCCAGCAGCCCCAGGGGGGACACTGAAGCTTTCTTT. This gives the protein CSSSPRGDTEAFF.

V gene TRBV7-2 combines with J gene TRBJ1-5, with 8 bases that match TRBD1. The CDR3 runs 15 residues. Trimming took 3 bases from V and 5 from J; bases not matched to a gene: 6. Looked up from germline, CDR1 is SGHTA and CDR2 is FQGNSA. CDR3 residues: CASSFDRGNYQPQHF. The CDR3 coding sequence is TGTGCCAGCAGCTTCGACAGGGGTAATTATCAGCCCCAGCATTTT.

J is TRBJ2-1 and V is TRBV27; 7 bases agree with TRBD2. The V segment lost 7 bases and the J segment 9 bases; nucleotides outside the gene matches: 6. CDR3 length: 12 amino acids. Germline V gene lookup returns CDR1 MNHEY and CDR2 SMNVEV (reference sequence). CDR3 in DNA: TGTGCCAGCAAACGGGGCGGGGGTGAGCAGTTCTTC. Residues: CASKRGGGEQFF.

The rearrangement uses TRBV2 and TRBJ1-5, with D hard to call. The CDR3 runs to 15 residues. Per germline, CDR1 SNHLY and CDR2 FYNNEI. Trimming shortened V by 1 base and J by 4 bases, and 11 bases separated the two germline ends. The chain's CDR3 is CASSEVLSGNQPQHF. The CDR3 nucleotides read TGTGCCAGCAGTGAAGTCCTCTCGGGGAATCAGCCCCAGCATTTT.

The chain recombines TRBV25-1 with TRBJ2-7, with D perhaps TRBD1 (6 bases). Looked up from germline, CDR1 is MGHDK and CDR2 is SYGVNS. The CDR3 is 15 amino acids. Trimming cost V 6 bases and J 0 bases, with 15 bases left between them. The CDR3 sequence: CASRGAAESSYEQYF. The CDR3 nucleotides read TGTGCCAGCAGGGGGGCAGCCGAGAGCTCCTACGAGCAGTACTTC.